This entry describes one TCR beta chain. It has no known antigen specificity. Base qualities are not at hand, and no much larger clone is one base apart. These data belong to a study of memory CD4+ T cells and cytomegalovirus serostatus (dated by TCRdb to between 2017 and 2020). A note on the overall study: The 35 or so healthy Belgian adults in the cohort included 9 who were CMV seropositive and roughly 25 who were CMV seronegative. To replicate a published TCR-based CMV serostatus classifier, the study sequenced CD4+ memory TCRbeta repertoires from a Belgian cohort whose cytomegalovirus serostatus was known. The investigation overall reported the following: Of 170 or so previously reported CMV-associated TCRbeta sequences, approximately 70 appeared in the CD4+ memory repertoires, each in one to five individuals. For predicting CMV serostatus, the median bootstrapped AUC was about 0.95 using the original framework and 0.91 using a US-trained random forest. On the Belgian cohort, the classifier built on the original framework reached a median bootstrapped AUC of around 0.95, with a 95% CI of 0.76-1.00. Results were interpreted as suggesting that the CMV-associated TCR signature is largely present in the CD4+ memory repertoire. Unlike the original study, which covered naive and memory CD4+ and CD8+ populations, the Belgian study sequenced only CD4+CD45RO+ memory cells.

CDR1 and CDR2 (MDHEN, SYDVKM) derive from the germline V gene. Spanning cysteine to phenylalanine, the CDR3 consists of 15 amino acids. Only CDR3 DNA remains: 45 bases, in frame from the first base. Between the V and J ends, shortened by 0 bases and 7 bases respectively, the junction contains 15 bases. Single viable CD3+CD4+CD8-CD45RO+ cells were sorted as memory CD4+ T cells on a FACSAria II. To determine CMV serostatus, a Roche Elecsys assay was used that detects serum IgG against CMV pp150, pp28, p38 and p52. Once the samples were thawed, total CD4+ T cells were enriched through positive selection using CD4 magnetic microbeads. The samples came from a different study that was designed specifically to examine the CD4+ T cell memory repertoire. Following standard operating procedures, peripheral blood mononuclear cells were isolated and cryopreserved, while serum was kept at -80 degrees C. The staining used CD3-PerCP (BW264/56), CD4-APC (RPA-T4), CD45RO-PE (UCHT1) and CD8-Pacific Orange (3B5) antibodies, and Sytox blue was used to exclude non-viable cells.

Genomic DNA was extracted from sorted cells with the Quick-DNA Microprep Kit. Amplification of TCRbeta DNA was done with the immunoSEQ hsTCRbeta kit, following the protocol from the manufacturer. TCRbeta libraries were sequenced on an Illumina MiSeq instrument. As for the original processing: Once out-of-frame sequences had been removed, some 2 million distinct TCRbeta sequences were left, which works out to an average of approximately 72,000 per individual. Each individual was scored by the count of fewer than 200 previously reported CMV-associated TCRbeta sequences and the total productive distinct TCRbeta count. A beta-binomial model was reimplemented in Python, and random forests from scikit-learn, run with default parameters, were trained on data from the US cohort. Classifier performance on the Belgian cohort was summarized as median AUC with percentile confidence intervals over 10,000 bootstrap iterations. TCRdb took over this immuneACCESS table, retaining in-frame rearrangements with V and J assigned. Such tables are incomplete; in checked studies, under half of the missing clones stem from an unresolved V gene, and the remainder is unexplained. V, J and clone size were drawn from that table, and D and trimming were deduced from the DNA. The sample table holds around 54,000 clones, of which roughly 78% were seen once. The top ten clonotypes cover more than 0.65% of the sample.

The chain employs TRBV28 and TRBJ2-5; possibly the D gene is TRBD1, per 5 matching bases. The material sequenced was memory CD4+ T cells from blood. The receptor was isolated from an adult in good health and CMV-seronegative. The nucleotide sequence reads TGTGCCAGCAGTTTATGGGCCTCAACAGGTGGGACCCAGTACTTC. The resulting protein is CASSLWASTGGTQYF.